What follows describes a single T cell receptor (beta chain). The CDR3 is 15 residues long. CDR1 is SQVTM and CDR2 is ANQGSEA in the germline V gene. With V trimmed by 6 bases and J by 3 bases, 6 bases remained unmatched. The data belong to a study of blood T cell repertoires in COVID-19. About the research overall: The samples span acute and convalescent COVID-19 from the United States, Italy and Spain. In each case, the material was cDNA or gDNA derived from T cells, B-cell-depleted T cells, or PBMCs.

Authors' data handling: Reference gene primer amplification gave nucleated cell count estimates. Clones were sequenced by immunoSEQ multiplex PCR, and TCRdb holds only the in-frame ones, with some missing. The DNA gave D and trimming, while V, J and clone size come from that table. The profile shows 190,000 or so clones, about 86% of them singletons. The rearrangement uses TRBV29-1 and TRBJ2-2, with 11 bases that match TRBD2. The sample taken for sequencing was peripheral blood. The receptor comes from a woman in her twenties or thirties with active or convalescent COVID-19. CDR3 protein: CSVRTSGSDTGELFF. The CDR3 coding sequence is TGCAGCGTCCGCACTAGCGGGAGCGACACCGGGGAGCTGTTTTTT.